Here is one TCR beta chain with its context. The antigen remains undetermined. These data originate in a study of OX40 agonist ivuxolimab in advanced cancers. Across the whole study: Two patients with cutaneous melanoma and one with hepatocellular carcinoma, three in total, showed partial responses. Study conclusions and caveats: Normalized T-cell clonal expansion was also low in a subset of nonresponders.

Germline CDR1 is MNHEY and CDR2 is SVGAGI. This CDR3 has 15 amino acids. The V end was cut by 7 bases, the J end by 5 bases, with 17 bases between. The cohort excluded patients with autoimmune disease history or systemic immunosuppression. Some clones are missing from TCRdb's copy, which holds only in-frame ones; the method was immunoSEQ multiplex PCR. Of tens of thousands of clones in the sample, about 86% are singletons; the top ten hold approximately 1.9%. The receptor's source is an adult with an advanced solid tumor such as melanoma, head and neck, liver or kidney cancer. Here the sequenced sample was CD4+ or CD8+ T cells sorted from blood, taken in a trial of the OX40 agonist ivuxolimab. V is TRBV6-5 and J is TRBJ1-4; a possible D gene is TRBD1 (6 bases). Written as DNA, the CDR3 is TGTGCCAGCACCAGAGCCGGGACACACAATGAAAAACTGTTTTTT. Translation: CASTRAGTHNEKLFF.